This passage covers 31 T cell receptor beta chains from one sample sequenced in a study of technical replicates of blood from a handful of donors. TCRdb's copy holds only in-frame clones and misses some; the assay was immunoSEQ multiplex PCR. Of approximately 14,000 clones listed, approximately 80% are singletons. Sample: PBMCs. These TCRs come from a human donor in good health.

The count of this clone is one. The rearrangement links TRBV28 to TRBJ2-1; maybe TRBD2 (6 bases). CDR1 is MDHEN and CDR2 is SYDVKM in the germline V gene. This CDR3 has 14 amino acids. Trimming shortened V by 6 bases and J by 2 bases, and 11 bases separated the two germline ends. CDR3 sequence: CASSPSGAYNEQFF. The CDR3 bases are TGTGCCAGCAGCCCATCGGGAGCCTACAATGAGCAGTTCTTC.

This sequence joins TRBV5-4 and TRBJ1-2; D remains ambiguous. V shed 4 bases and J shed 7 bases, with 8 bases lying between them. The germline gives CDR1 SGHNT, CDR2 YYREEE (reference sequence). This CDR3 spans 11 amino acids. As DNA, the CDR3 is TGTGCCAGCAGCACAGCGGGTGGCTACACCTTC. It encodes CASSTAGGYTF.

V is TRBV5-5 and J is TRBJ2-7, with unresolved D. This CDR3 has 16 residues. Germline CDR1 is SGHKS and CDR2 is YYEKEE (reference sequence). V dropped 3 bases and J dropped 2 bases, with 18 bases sitting between them. CDR3 nucleotides: TGTGCCAGCAGCTCTACAGCCGTGCCACCTCCCTACGAGCAGTACTTC. Translated: CASSSTAVPPPYEQYF.

This chain uses TRBV18 with TRBJ2-1; possibly TRBD2 for D (6 bases). Trimming pared 3 bases from V and 0 bases from J, leaving 9 bases between. The CDR3 covers 15 residues. Germline V gene sequence: CDR1 KGHSH, CDR2 LQKENI. The CDR3 DNA follows: TGTGCCAGCTCACCCCGGGAGAGCTCCTACAATGAGCAGTTCTTC. Amino acid sequence: CASSPRESSYNEQFF.

The V call is TRBV18, the J call TRBJ2-5; TRBD2 aligns across 11 bases. Germline assignment: CDR1 KGHSH and CDR2 LQKENI. CDR3 length equals 14 residues. Trimming cost V 3 bases and J 3 bases; bases outside gene matches: 0. The CDR3: CASSPTSGEETQYF. CDR3 nucleotides: TGTGCCAGCTCACCGACTAGCGGGGAAGAGACCCAGTACTTC.

J is TRBJ2-3 and V is TRBV9; possibly TRBD1 for D (5 bases). CDR3 length: 16 residues. Deletions cut 3 bases from V and 3 bases from J, with 17 bases between. Germline V gene sequence: CDR1 SGDLS, CDR2 YYNGEE. CDR3 DNA sequence: TGTGCCAGCAGCGAGGGGATTGCCCCCAGGACAGATACGCAGTATTTT. Its protein product is CASSEGIAPRTDTQYF.

This chain links TRBV10-1 with TRBJ2-3; 7 bases match TRBD2. This CDR3 region has 15 residues. Per the germline V gene, CDR1 is WNHNN and CDR2 is SYGVQD (reference sequence). V was pared by 6 bases and J by 2 bases, with 8 bases of the junction left unmatched. The CDR3 DNA follows: TGCGCCAGCAGGAGAGCTAGCGGCCCCACAGATACGCAGTATTTT. Translated, it gives CASRRASGPTDTQYF.

The CDR3 DNA reads TGTGCCAGCATGCTGGGACTGCAAGTCTACGAGCAGTACTTC. Translating gives CASMLGLQVYEQYF. V usage is TRBV21-1 and J usage is TRBJ2-7; the table's D call, TRBD2, has no DNA check behind it. TRBV21-1 is an annotated pseudogene. This CDR3 spans 14 amino acids.

The gene calls are TRBV11-2 and TRBJ2-3, with D unresolved. This CDR3 has 11 residues. V lost 5 bases to trimming and J lost 3 bases, with 3 bases between them. Germline CDR1 and CDR2: SGHAT and FQNNGV. The CDR3: CASSRTDTQYF. The CDR3 DNA sequence: TGTGCCAGCAGCCGTACAGATACGCAGTATTTT.

The J gene is TRBJ1-2, the V gene TRBV28; maybe TRBD1 (6 bases). Germline V gene data show CDR1 as MDHEN and CDR2 as SYDVKM. Trimming removed 6 bases from V and 2 bases from J, with 13 bases in between. The CDR3 sequence is 14 residues long. The CDR3 DNA follows: TGTGCCAGCAGGCCGACAGGCGCGAACTATGGCTACACCTTC. This encodes CASRPTGANYGYTF.

The rearrangement links TRBV6-1 to TRBJ2-7; 9 nucleotides align to TRBD2. This CDR3 region has 15 residues. V lost 3 bases to trimming and J lost 3 bases; unmatched junction nucleotides: 6. Germline values: CDR1 MNHNS, CDR2 SASEGT. CDR3 in amino acids: CASSDSSGNLYEQYF. As DNA, the CDR3 is TGTGCCAGCAGTGATTCTAGCGGGAATCTCTACGAGCAGTACTTC.

The chain recombines TRBV11-1 with TRBJ2-3; the match to TRBD2 covers 9 bases. Looked up from germline, CDR1 is SGHAT and CDR2 is FQDESV (reference sequence). Germline trimming cut 7 bases from V and 5 bases from J; bases unmatched to any gene: 7. This CDR3 is built from 14 residues. CDR3 nucleotide sequence: TGTGCCAGCACCCGGGGAGCGGGAGGAGATACGCAGTATTTT. Its protein product is CASTRGAGGDTQYF.

V is TRBV29-1 and J is TRBJ2-4, with 8 bases identical to TRBD1. This CDR3 region has 13 residues. After removal of 5 bases from V and 5 bases from J, the junction contained 5 bases not matched to a gene. Germline CDR1 reads SQVTM; CDR2 reads ANQGSEA. For the CDR3, the DNA is TGCAGCGTTACCCAGGGGGCGGAAAACATTCAGTACTTC. It specifies CSVTQGAENIQYF.

The J gene is TRBJ1-5, the V gene TRBV2; the D gene is possibly TRBD1 (5 bases). The V end lost 6 bases, the J end lost 1 base, and 10 bases lay between the germline ends. This CDR3 contains 14 residues. Germline loops: CDR1 SNHLY, CDR2 FYNNEI. The CDR3 loop is CASREGLSNQPQHF. CDR3 nucleotides: TGTGCCAGCAGGGAGGGACTGAGCAATCAGCCCCAGCATTTT.

V and J are TRBV15 and TRBJ2-3, with 7 bases lining up with TRBD1. CDR1 and CDR2 from the germline V gene are LNHNV and YYDKDF (reference sequence). The CDR3 is made up of 15 amino acids. V dropped 0 bases and J dropped 5; count of bases not matched to a gene: 5. The CDR3 loop is CATSRDLTGIDTQYF. The CDR3 DNA follows: TGTGCCACCAGCAGAGATTTGACAGGGATAGATACGCAGTATTTT.

This rearrangement joins TRBV5-1 to TRBJ2-1, with 13 bases fitting TRBD2. V trimming: 4 bases; J trimming: 9 bases; junction bases outside the gene matches: 7. Germline CDR1 SGHRS, CDR2 YFSETQ. This CDR3 is built from 15 residues. CDR3 coding DNA: TGCGCCAGCAGCAGTGGACTAGCGGGAGTAGGTGAGCAGTTCTTC. It encodes CASSSGLAGVGEQFF. Variable domain in full (rest from reference TRBV5-1 and TRBJ2-1): KAGVTQTPRYLIKTRGQQVTLSCSPISGHRSVSWYQQTPGQGLQFLFEYFSETQRNKGNFPGRFSGRQFSNSRSEMNVSTLELGDSALYLCASSSGLAGVGEQFFGPGTRLTVL.

This sequence joins TRBV6-1 and TRBJ2-7; possible D gene TRBD2, 5 bases. The CDR3 length is 14 residues. Germline assignment: CDR1 MNHNS and CDR2 SASEGT. V dropped 2 bases and J dropped 5 bases, with 13 bases sitting between them. The CDR3 nucleotides are TGTGCCAGCAGTGAATTTGCGGCCGGGGACGAGCAGTACTTC. Amino acid sequence: CASSEFAAGDEQYF.

The chain is built from TRBV10-3 and TRBJ2-7, with 15 bases matching TRBD2. Germline CDR1 and CDR2: ENHRY and SYGVKD. The CDR3 covers 17 residues. V shed 2 bases and J 2 bases; nucleotides not matched to a gene: 4. This chain's CDR3 is CAISEGTSGRIPYEQYF. The CDR3 DNA reads TGTGCCATCAGTGAGGGGACTAGCGGGAGGATCCCCTACGAGCAGTACTTC.

The rearrangement joins TRBV10-1 to TRBJ2-3; TRBD1 might be the D (5 bases). The CDR3 has 15 amino acids. Trimming left V 5 bases short and J 2 bases short, with 14 bases between. Germline CDR1 is WNHNN and CDR2 is SYGVQD (reference sequence). The CDR3 protein is CASSPQGNPTDTQYF. The CDR3 coding sequence is TGCGCCAGCAGTCCTCAGGGAAACCCCACAGATACGCAGTATTTT.

Only a few counts were recorded for this clone. This chain uses TRBV5-1 with TRBJ1-5; D is possibly TRBD1 (5 bases). This CDR3 has 14 amino acids. V was cut by 2 bases and J by 7 bases, with 13 bases left in between. Germline V gives CDR1 SGHRS, CDR2 YFSETQ. Written as DNA, the CDR3 is TGCGCCAGCAGCTTCACAGGATTAGAGCAGCCCCAGCATTTT. Translated, it gives CASSFTGLEQPQHF. Full variable domain (missing parts from reference TRBV5-1 and TRBJ1-5): KAGVTQTPRYLIKTRGQQVTLSCSPISGHRSVSWYQQTPGQGLQFLFEYFSETQRNKGNFPGRFSGRQFSNSRSEMNVSTLELGDSALYLCASSFTGLEQPQHFGDGTRLSIL.

The chain joins TRBV2 to TRBJ1-4; the match to TRBD1 covers 7 bases. The CDR3 extends over 13 amino acids. Germline assignment: CDR1 SNHLY and CDR2 FYNNEI. Germline trimming cut 8 bases from V and 4 bases from J; bases unmatched to any gene: 4. The CDR3 nucleotides read TGTGCCAGCGAGGGGGCTCGTAATGAAAAACTGTTTTTT. Translating gives CASEGARNEKLFF.

V is TRBV7-6 and J is TRBJ2-1, with 8 bases aligning to TRBD2. Germline lookup yields CDR1 SGHVS and CDR2 FNYEAQ. The CDR3 covers 17 residues. The ends lost 1 base at V and 0 bases at J; junction bases unmatched: 5. The CDR3 DNA reads as TGTGCCAGCAGCTTAGGAGGAGCGGGAGCCTCCTACAATGAGCAGTTCTTC. It yields the protein CASSLGGAGASYNEQFF. Variable domain in full (rest from reference TRBV7-6 and TRBJ2-1): GAGVSQSPRYKVTKRGQDVALRCDPISGHVSLYWYRQALGQGPEFLTYFNYEAQQDKSGLPNDRFSAERPEGSISTLTIQRTEQRDSAMYRCASSLGGAGASYNEQFFGPGTRLTVL.

CDR3 protein: CASSSTRGGTGNNEQFF. CDR3 DNA sequence: TGCGCCAGCAGCTCGACGCGCGGGGGGACTGGGAACAATGAGCAGTTCTTC. The rearrangement joins TRBV5-1 to TRBJ2-1; 8 bases agree with TRBD2. The CDR3 sequence is 17 residues long. Germline lookup yields CDR1 SGHRS and CDR2 YFSETQ. V lost 3 bases to trimming and J lost 5 bases; unmatched junction nucleotides: 13.

The V gene is TRBV2, the J gene TRBJ1-1; perhaps TRBD1 as D (5 bases). V was cut by 4 bases and J by 7 bases, with 13 bases left in between. Germline V gives CDR1 SNHLY, CDR2 FYNNEI. The CDR3 sequence is 13 residues long. The CDR3 DNA sequence: TGTGCCAGCAGTGTTCAGGGATTGGGTGAAGCTTTCTTT. Its translation: CASSVQGLGEAFF.

The CDR3 sequence is CASSPARLEVLGEQYF. CDR3 bases: TGTGCCAGCTCACCCGCCCGGCTAGAGGTCCTCGGCGAGCAGTACTTC. This chain joins TRBV18 and TRBJ2-7, with D unclear. The CDR3 is 16 residues long. Trimming left V 3 bases short and J 6 bases short, with 21 bases between. CDR1 and CDR2 from the germline V gene are KGHSH and LQKENI.

This clone was seen a single time. The rearrangement joins TRBV7-3 to TRBJ2-3, with 10 bases identical to TRBD1. Losses at the gene ends were 5 bases for V and 5 bases for J; bases not matched to a gene: 7. This CDR3 region has 15 residues. Germline CDR1 and CDR2: SGHTA and FQGTGA. The CDR3 DNA reads TGTGCCAGCAGCCCCGGGACAGGGGTTGGAGATACGCAGTATTTT. This codes for CASSPGTGVGDTQYF. Full variable domain (rest looked up from reference TRBV7-3 and TRBJ2-3): GAGVSQTPSNKVTEKGKYVELRCDPISGHTALYWYRQSLGQGPEFLIYFQGTGAADDSGLPNDRFFAVRPEGSVSTLKIQRTERGDSAVYLCASSPGTGVGDTQYFGPGTRLTVL.

The rearrangement uses TRBV21-1 and TRBJ2-3; the table's D call, TRBD2, was not checked against the DNA. TRBV21-1 is given as a pseudogene. There are 18 residues in the CDR3. This CDR3 is CASSKGLAEETGTDTQYF. The CDR3 DNA reads as TGTGCCAGCAGCAAAGGACTAGCGGAGGAAACCGGCACAGATACGCAGTATTTT.

The V and J genes are TRBV6-4 and TRBJ2-2; D not resolved. Germline CDR1 MRHNA, CDR2 SNTAGT. The CDR3 runs 12 residues. V was trimmed by 5 bases and J by 1 base, leaving 2 bases between them. As DNA, the CDR3 is TGTGCCAGCAGTCGGAACACCGGGGAGCTGTTTTTT. As protein: CASSRNTGELFF.

The chain links TRBV4-1 to TRBJ2-3; 9 bases match TRBD1. Per the germline V gene, CDR1 is MGHRA and CDR2 is YSYEKL. CDR3 length: 15 residues. J lost 6 bases, V lost 0 bases, and 4 bases had no gene match. The CDR3 here is CASSQEDRGPDTQYF. CDR3 DNA sequence: TGCGCCAGCAGCCAAGAGGACAGGGGACCCGATACGCAGTATTTT.

This clone was picked up a small number of times. J is TRBJ2-2 and V is TRBV4-1, with D possibly being TRBD2 (5 bases). Germline assignment: CDR1 MGHRA and CDR2 YSYEKL. Deletions cut 0 bases from V and 7 bases from J, with 9 bases between. CDR3 size: 14 residues. CDR3 nucleotide sequence: TGCGCCAGCAGCCAAGATAACACTAGCGGGGAGCTGTTTTTT. Its translation is CASSQDNTSGELFF.

Note on this clone: The junction shows a germline mismatch at one end, possibly a read error. The V gene is TRBV11-1, the J gene TRBJ1-1; D call uncertain. The V gene's germline CDR1 is SGHAT and CDR2 FQDESV (reference sequence). The CDR3 totals 14 residues. CDR3 protein: CASRLALRGTEAFF. CDR3 nucleotide sequence: TGTGCCAGCAGATTAGCCCTGCGGGGCACTGAAGCTTTCTTT.